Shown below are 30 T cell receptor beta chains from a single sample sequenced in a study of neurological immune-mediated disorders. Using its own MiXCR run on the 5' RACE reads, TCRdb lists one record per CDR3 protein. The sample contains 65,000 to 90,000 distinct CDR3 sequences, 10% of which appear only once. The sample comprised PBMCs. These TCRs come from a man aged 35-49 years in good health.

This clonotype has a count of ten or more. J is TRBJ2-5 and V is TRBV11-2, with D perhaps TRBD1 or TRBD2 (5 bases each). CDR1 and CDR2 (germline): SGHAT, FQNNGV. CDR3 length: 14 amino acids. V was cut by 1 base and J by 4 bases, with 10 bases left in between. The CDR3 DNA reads TGTGCCAGCAGCTTAGGGGCAGGGACAGAGACCCAGTACTTC. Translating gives CASSLGAGTETQYF.

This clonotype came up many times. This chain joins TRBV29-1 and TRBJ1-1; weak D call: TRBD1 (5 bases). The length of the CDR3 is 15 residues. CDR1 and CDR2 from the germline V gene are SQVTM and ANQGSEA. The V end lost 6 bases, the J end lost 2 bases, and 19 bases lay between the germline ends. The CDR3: CSVYLVGGSNTEAFF. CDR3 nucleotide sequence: TGCAGCGTCTACTTGGTGGGGGGATCCAACACTGAAGCTTTCTTT.

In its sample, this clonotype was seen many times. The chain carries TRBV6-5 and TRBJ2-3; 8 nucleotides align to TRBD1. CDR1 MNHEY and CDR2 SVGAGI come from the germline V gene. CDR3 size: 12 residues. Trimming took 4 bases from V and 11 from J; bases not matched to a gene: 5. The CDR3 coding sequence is TGTGCCAGCAGTTCCGCCGACAGGGGGCAGTATTTT. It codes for CASSSADRGQYF.

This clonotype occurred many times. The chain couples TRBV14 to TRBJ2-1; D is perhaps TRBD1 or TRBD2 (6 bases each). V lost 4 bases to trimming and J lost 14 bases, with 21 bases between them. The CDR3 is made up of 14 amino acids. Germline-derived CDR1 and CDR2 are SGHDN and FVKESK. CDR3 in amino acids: CASSPLGSGARKFF. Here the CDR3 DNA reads TGTGCCAGCAGCCCGCTGGGATCGGGGGCTAGAAAGTTCTTC.

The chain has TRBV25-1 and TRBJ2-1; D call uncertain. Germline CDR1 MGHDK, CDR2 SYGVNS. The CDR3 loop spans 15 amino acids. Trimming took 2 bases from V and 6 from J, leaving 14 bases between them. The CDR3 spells CASSETLLGFNEQFF. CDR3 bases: TGTGCCAGCAGTGAAACCCTCCTGGGATTCAATGAGCAGTTCTTC.

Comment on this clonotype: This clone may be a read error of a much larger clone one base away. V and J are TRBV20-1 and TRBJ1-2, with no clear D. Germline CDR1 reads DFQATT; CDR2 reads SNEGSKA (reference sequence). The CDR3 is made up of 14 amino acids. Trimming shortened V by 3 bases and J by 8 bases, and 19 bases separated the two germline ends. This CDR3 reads CSARGPGVPEGYTF. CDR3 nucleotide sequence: TGCAGTGCTAGGGGCCCCGGGGTCCCGGAGGGCTACACCTTC.

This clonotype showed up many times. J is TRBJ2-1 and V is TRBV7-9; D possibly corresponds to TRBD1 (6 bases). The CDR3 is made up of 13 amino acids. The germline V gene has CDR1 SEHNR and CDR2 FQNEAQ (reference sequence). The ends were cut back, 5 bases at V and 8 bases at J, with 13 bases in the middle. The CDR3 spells CASSPKGVDEQFF. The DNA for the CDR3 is TGTGCCAGCAGCCCTAAGGGGGTGGATGAGCAGTTCTTC.

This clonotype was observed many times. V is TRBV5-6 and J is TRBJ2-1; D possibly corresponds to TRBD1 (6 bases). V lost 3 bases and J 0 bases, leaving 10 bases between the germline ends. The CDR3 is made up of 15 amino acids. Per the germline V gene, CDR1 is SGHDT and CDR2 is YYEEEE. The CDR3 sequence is CASSSGQSSYNEQFF. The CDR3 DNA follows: TGTGCCAGCAGCTCAGGACAGAGCTCCTACAATGAGCAGTTCTTC.

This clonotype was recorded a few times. The CDR3 sequence: CSASFLRTASGPPSSYNEQFF. In nucleotides, the CDR3 is TGCAGTGCTAGTTTCCTACGCACGGCTAGCGGGCCTCCTAGCTCCTACAATGAGCAGTTCTTC. The J gene is TRBJ2-1, the V gene TRBV20-1; 8 bases map to TRBD2. Germline CDR1 reads DFQATT; CDR2 reads SNEGSKA (reference sequence). J gave up 0 bases and V 3 bases, and 22 bases lay outside the gene matches. This CDR3 is built from 21 residues.

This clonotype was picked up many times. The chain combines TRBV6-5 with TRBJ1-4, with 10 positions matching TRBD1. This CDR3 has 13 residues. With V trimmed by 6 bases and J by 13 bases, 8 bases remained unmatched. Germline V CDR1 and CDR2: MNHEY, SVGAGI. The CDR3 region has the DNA TGTGCCAGCAGAAGACAGGGGGCCCCGGGACTGTTTTTT. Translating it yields CASRRQGAPGLFF.

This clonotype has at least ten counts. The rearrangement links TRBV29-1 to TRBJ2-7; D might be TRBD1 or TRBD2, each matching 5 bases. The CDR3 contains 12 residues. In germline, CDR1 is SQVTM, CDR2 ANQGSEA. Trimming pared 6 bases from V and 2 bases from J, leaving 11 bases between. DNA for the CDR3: TGCAGCGTCGCGAGGGGTACCTACGAGCAGTACTTC. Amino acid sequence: CSVARGTYEQYF.

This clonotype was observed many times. The CDR3 nucleotides are TGCAGTGCTGGACTAGCGGGAGGGCCTGGAGAGCAGTTCTTC. It yields the protein CSAGLAGGPGEQFF. The V call is TRBV20-1, the J call TRBJ2-1; 15 bases align to TRBD2. The CDR3 is 14 amino acids. V lost 5 bases, J lost 10 bases, and 6 bases stayed unmatched. CDR1 is DFQATT and CDR2 is SNEGSKA in the germline V gene (reference sequence).

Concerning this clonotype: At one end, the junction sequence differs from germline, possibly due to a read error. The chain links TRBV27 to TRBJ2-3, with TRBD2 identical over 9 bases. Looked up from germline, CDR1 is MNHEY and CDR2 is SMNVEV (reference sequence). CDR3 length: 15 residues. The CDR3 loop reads CVSTPSGVSTDTQYF. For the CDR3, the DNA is TGTGTCAGCACCCCTAGCGGGGTTAGCACAGATACGCAGTATTTC.

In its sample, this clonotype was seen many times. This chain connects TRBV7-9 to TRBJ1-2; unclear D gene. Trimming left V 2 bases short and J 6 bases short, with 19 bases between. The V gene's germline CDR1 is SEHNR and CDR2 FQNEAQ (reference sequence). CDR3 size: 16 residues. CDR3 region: CASSLNYGIPRNGYTF. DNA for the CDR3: TGTGCCAGCAGCTTAAATTACGGTATCCCCCGAAATGGCTACACCTTC.

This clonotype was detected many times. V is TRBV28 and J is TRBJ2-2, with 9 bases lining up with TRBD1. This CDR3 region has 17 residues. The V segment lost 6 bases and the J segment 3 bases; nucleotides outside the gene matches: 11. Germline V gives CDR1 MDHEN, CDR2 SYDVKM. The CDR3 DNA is TGTGCCAGCAGCTCTCAGTCCCGGGACAGGGACACCGGGGAGCTGTTTTTT. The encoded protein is CASSSQSRDRDTGELFF.

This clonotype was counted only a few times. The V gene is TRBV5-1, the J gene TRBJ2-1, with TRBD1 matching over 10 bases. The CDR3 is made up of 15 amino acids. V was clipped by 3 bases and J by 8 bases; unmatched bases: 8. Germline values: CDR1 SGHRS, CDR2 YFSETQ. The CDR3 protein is CASSSGQGSWDEQFF. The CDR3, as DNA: TGCGCCAGCAGCTCGGGACAGGGGAGTTGGGATGAGCAGTTCTTC.

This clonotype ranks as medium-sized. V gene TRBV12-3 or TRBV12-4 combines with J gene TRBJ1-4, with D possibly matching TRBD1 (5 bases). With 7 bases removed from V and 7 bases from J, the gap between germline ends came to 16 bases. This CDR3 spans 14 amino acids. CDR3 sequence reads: CASNPPGQGEKLFF. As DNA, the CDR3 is TGTGCCAGCAATCCCCCAGGGCAGGGTGAAAAACTGTTTTTT.

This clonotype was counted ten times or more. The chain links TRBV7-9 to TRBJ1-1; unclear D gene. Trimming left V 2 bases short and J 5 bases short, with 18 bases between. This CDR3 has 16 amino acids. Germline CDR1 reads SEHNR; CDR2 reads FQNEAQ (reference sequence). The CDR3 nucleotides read TGTGCCAGCAGCTTATGGTCCCATCCGGTCGGGACTGAAGCTTTCTTT. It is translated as CASSLWSHPVGTEAFF.

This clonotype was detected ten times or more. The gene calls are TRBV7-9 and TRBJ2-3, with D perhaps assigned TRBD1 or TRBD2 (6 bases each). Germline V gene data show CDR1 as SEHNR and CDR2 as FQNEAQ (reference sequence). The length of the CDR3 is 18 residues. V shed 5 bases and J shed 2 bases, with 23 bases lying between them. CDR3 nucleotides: TGTGCCAGCAGCCCAACACCTTCCTGGGGGGCGAACACAGATACGCAGTATTTT. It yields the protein CASSPTPSWGANTDTQYF.

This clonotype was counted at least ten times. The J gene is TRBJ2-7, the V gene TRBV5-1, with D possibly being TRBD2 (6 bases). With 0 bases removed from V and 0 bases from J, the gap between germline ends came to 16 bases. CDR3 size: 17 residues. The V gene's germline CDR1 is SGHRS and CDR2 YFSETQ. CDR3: CASSLAGLGGSSYEQYF. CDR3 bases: TGCGCCAGCAGCTTGGCCGGGCTGGGGGGAAGCTCCTACGAGCAGTACTTC.

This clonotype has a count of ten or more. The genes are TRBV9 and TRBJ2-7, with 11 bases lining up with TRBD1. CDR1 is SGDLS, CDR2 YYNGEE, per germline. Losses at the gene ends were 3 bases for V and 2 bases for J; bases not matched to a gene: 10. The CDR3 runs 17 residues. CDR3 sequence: CASSATPGQGVPYEQYF. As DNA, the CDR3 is TGTGCCAGCAGCGCCACTCCGGGACAGGGGGTCCCCTACGAGCAGTACTTC. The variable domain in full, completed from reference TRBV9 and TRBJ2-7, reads DSGVTQTPKHLITATGQRVTLRCSPRSGDLSVYWYQQSLDQGLQFLIQYYNGEERAKGNILERFSAQQFPDLHSELNLSSLELGDSALYFCASSATPGQGVPYEQYFGPGTRLTVT.

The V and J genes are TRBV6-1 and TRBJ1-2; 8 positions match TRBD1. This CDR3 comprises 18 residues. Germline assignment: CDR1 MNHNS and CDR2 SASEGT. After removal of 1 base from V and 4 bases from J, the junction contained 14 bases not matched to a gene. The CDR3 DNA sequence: TGTGCCAGCAGTGAAGGACGTGGACAGGGCGCCGGGGGCTATGGCTACACCTTC. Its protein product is CASSEGRGQGAGGYGYTF.

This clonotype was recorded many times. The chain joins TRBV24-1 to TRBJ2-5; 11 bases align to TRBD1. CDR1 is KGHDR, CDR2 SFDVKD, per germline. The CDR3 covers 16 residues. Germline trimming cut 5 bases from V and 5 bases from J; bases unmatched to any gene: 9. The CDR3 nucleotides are TGTGCCACCAGTGCCGGAGGACAGGGGGCTAGCGAGACCCAGTACTTC. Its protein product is CATSAGGQGASETQYF.

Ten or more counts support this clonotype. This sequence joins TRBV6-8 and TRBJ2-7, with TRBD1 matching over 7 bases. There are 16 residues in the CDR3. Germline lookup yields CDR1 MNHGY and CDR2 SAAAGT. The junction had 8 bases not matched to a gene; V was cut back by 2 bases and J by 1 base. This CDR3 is CASSYDLGQSSYEQYF. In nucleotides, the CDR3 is TGTGCCAGCAGTTACGACTTGGGACAGTCGTCCTACGAGCAGTACTTC.

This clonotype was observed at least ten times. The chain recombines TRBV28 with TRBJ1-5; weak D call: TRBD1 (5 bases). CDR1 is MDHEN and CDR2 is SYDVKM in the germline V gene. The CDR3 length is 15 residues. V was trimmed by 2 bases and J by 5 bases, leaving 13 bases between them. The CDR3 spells CASSLRGHGYQPQHF. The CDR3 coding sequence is TGTGCCAGCAGTTTACGCGGACACGGGTATCAGCCCCAGCATTTT.

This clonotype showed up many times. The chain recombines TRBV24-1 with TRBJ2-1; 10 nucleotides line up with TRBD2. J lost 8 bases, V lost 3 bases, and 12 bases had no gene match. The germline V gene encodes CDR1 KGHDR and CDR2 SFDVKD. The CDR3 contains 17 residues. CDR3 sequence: CATSDRSGRAYRDEQFF. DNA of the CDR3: TGTGCCACCAGTGATCGGAGCGGGAGGGCCTATAGGGATGAGCAGTTCTTC.

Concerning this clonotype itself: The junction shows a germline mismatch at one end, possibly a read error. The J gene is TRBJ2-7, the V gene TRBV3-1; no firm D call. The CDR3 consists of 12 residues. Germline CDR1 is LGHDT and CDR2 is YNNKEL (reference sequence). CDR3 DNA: TGTGCCAGCAGCCAAGATCTAGACCGCCGAGTATTC. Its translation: CASSQDLDRRVF.

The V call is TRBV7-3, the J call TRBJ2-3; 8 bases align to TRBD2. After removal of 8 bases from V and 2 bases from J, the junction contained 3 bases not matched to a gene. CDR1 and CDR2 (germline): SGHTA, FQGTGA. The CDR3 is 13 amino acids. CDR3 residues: CASPGGATDTQYF. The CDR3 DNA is TGTGCCAGCCCCGGGGGGGCCACAGATACGCAGTATTTT.

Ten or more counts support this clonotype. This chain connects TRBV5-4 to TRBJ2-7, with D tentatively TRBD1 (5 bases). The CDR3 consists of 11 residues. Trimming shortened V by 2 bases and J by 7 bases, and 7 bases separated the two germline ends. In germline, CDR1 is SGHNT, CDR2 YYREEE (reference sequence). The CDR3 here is CASSFRQEQYF. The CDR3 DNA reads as TGTGCCAGCAGCTTCCGACAGGAGCAGTACTTC.

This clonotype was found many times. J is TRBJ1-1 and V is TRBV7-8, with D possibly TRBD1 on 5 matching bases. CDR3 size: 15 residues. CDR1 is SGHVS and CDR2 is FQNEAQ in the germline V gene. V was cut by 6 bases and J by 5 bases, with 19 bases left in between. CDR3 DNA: TGTGCCAGCAGGCCCCGGGGGGTATTAGGGACTGAAGCTTTCTTT. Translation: CASRPRGVLGTEAFF.